Below are 6 T cell receptor beta chains sequenced from a single sample in a study of blood T cells in healthy people across ages. Then a second PCR, running roughly 7 to 11 cycles, was carried out with a sample-barcoded 5' primer and a J-beta primer mix. TCRdb recomputed calls from the 5' RACE reads with MiXCR, one row per CDR3 protein. The sample lists about 800,000 distinct CDR3 sequences, around 25% occurring once. The same data also contributed to another study, on T cells of mothers and their children.

The sample consisted of blood. These receptors were obtained from a boy aged 5-17 years in good health.

Points on this clonotype: This may be a read error: a much more frequent sequence differs by one nucleotide. As DNA, the CDR3 is TGTGCCACCAGCAGAGATCGGCAAGAGGCCCAGTACTTC. It codes for CATSRDRQEAQYF. This chain connects TRBV15 to TRBJ2-5; D is uncertain. The CDR3 consists of 13 residues. Germline lookup yields CDR1 LNHNV and CDR2 YYDKDF (reference sequence).

This clonotype was found a few times. This sequence joins TRBV4-3 and TRBJ1-2, with D hard to call. The germline gives CDR1 LGHNA, CDR2 YSLEER. With 4 bases removed from V and 4 bases from J, the gap between germline ends came to 16 bases. The CDR3 covers 15 residues. The DNA for the CDR3 is TGCGCCAGCAGCCTGGAGCCTGGGAAACCCTATGGCTACACCTTC. It specifies CASSLEPGKPYGYTF.

This clonotype was observed a handful of times. V and J are TRBV29-1 and TRBJ1-6; D perhaps matches TRBD1 (6 bases). CDR1 is SQVTM and CDR2 is ANQGSEA in the germline V gene. Trimming took off 3 bases at V and 10 bases at J, with 16 bases between the two ends. The CDR3 consists of 14 residues. The CDR3 nucleotides read TGCAGCGTTGAGGCTACAGGGTTAGGATCACCCCTCCACTTT. Its translation is CSVEATGLGSPLHF.

The rearrangement links TRBV4-3 to TRBJ1-1; maybe TRBD1 (6 bases). The CDR3 is 15 amino acids. The ends were cut back, 2 bases at V and 5 bases at J, with 15 bases in the middle. The germline V gene has CDR1 LGHNA and CDR2 YSLEER. The CDR3 here is CASSQLQGPKTEAFF. CDR3 DNA sequence: TGCGCCAGCAGCCAACTACAGGGTCCGAAGACTGAAGCTTTCTTT.

The table lists this clonotype with a few counts. The chain joins TRBV4-3 to TRBJ2-1, with 11 bases that match TRBD2. The J call is in doubt because the DNA end fits TRBJ2-7 better. The germline V gene has CDR1 LGHNA and CDR2 YSLEER. The CDR3 is 14 amino acids. The CDR3 nucleotides are TGCGCCAGCAGCCCGACTAGCGGGAATTACGAGCAGTACTTC. This sequence encodes CASSPTSGNYEQYF.

The V gene is TRBV7-9, the J gene TRBJ2-2; tentatively, D is TRBD2 (5 bases). V dropped 8 bases and J dropped 1 base, with 11 bases sitting between them. Germline V CDR1 and CDR2: SEHNR, FQNEAQ (reference sequence). This CDR3 comprises 14 residues. CDR3 DNA: TGTGCCAGCGGTCACCGGGGGAACACCGGGGAGCTGTTTTTT. Residues: CASGHRGNTGELFF.